This T cell receptor (beta chain) was found in a study of T cells after yellow fever vaccination. Study overall: Fractions of low cell number were prepared using SMART-Seq v4 Ultra Low Input.

The TCR cDNA carried a universal primer site and UMIs from 5'RACE template switching. TCRdb processed the 5' RACE reads anew with MiXCR; each CDR3 protein has one entry. Of over 20,000 distinct CDR3 sequences in the sample, 5% to 7% were seen once. Study conclusions and caveats: Booster sampling recovered most clones from primary vaccination (around 96% CD4, approximately 90% CD8). The study noted that FACS-sorted repertoires could contain abundant clonotypes contaminating from the bulk population.

V lost 9 bases and J lost 3, with 19 bases in between. The CDR3 has 14 residues. CDR1 and CDR2 (germline): SGHDT, YYEEEE. The input for sequencing was PBMCs, either bulk or a sorted T-cell subset (CD4+, CD8+, memory, or dextramer-sorted; not recorded which), taken 15 days after the yellow fever booster vaccination. The chain links TRBV5-6 to TRBJ2-7; D is ambiguous. The source of this sequence is a man aged 25 to 45 who received the YFV17D yellow fever vaccine. CDR3 protein: CAMSSAIACYEQYF. The CDR3 DNA sequence: TGTGCCATGAGCTCCGCGATCGCCTGCTACGAGCAGTACTTC.